Following are 12 T cell receptor beta chains from one sample sequenced in a study of blood T cells in healthy people across ages. A J-beta primer mix and a sample-barcoded 5' primer were used in a second PCR of about 7 to 12 cycles. One entry per CDR3 protein results from TCRdb running MiXCR on the 5' RACE reads. The sample records about 580,000 distinct CDR3 sequences, more than 45% being singletons. Sequencing was carried out using blood. These receptors were taken from a man aged 80 or over in good health.

The J gene is TRBJ2-1, the V gene TRBV7-9; D is perhaps TRBD1 (5 bases). This CDR3 is 14 amino acids long. The V end was cut by 1 base, the J end by 5 bases, with 9 bases between. Germline values: CDR1 SEHNR, CDR2 FQNEAQ (reference sequence). CDR3 loop: CASSLEGLDNEQFF. As DNA, the CDR3 is TGTGCCAGCAGCTTAGAGGGGCTCGACAATGAGCAGTTCTTC.

The chain combines TRBV12-3 or TRBV12-4 with TRBJ2-5; 8 bases are shared with TRBD1. The junction had 12 bases not matched to a gene; V was cut back by 4 bases and J by 11 bases. CDR3 length: 14 amino acids. CDR3 coding DNA: TGTGCCAGCAGTTCAGGGGGCGCGGGCAATGAGCAGTACTTC. Protein: CASSSGGAGNEQYF.

This clonotype was found a few times. The chain employs TRBV12-3 or TRBV12-4 and TRBJ1-5; no reliable D call. The CDR3 runs to 16 residues. V lost 5 bases to trimming and J lost 0 bases, with 14 bases between them. CDR3 protein: CASSLQGLSSNQPQHF. The DNA for the CDR3 is TGTGCCAGCAGTCTACAAGGACTAAGTAGCAATCAGCCCCAGCATTTT.

This clonotype has ten or more counts. CDR3 sequence (DNA): TGTGCCAGCAGTAACCCGGGACAGGGGGCGAGGGAAAAACTGTTTTTT. Translated: CASSNPGQGAREKLFF. The genes are TRBV6-6 and TRBJ1-4, with 12 bases aligning to TRBD1. The CDR3 sequence is 16 residues long. Germline V gene sequence: CDR1 MNHNY, CDR2 SVGAGI (reference sequence). Germline trimming cut 5 bases from V and 8 bases from J; bases unmatched to any gene: 9.

The V call is TRBV5-6, the J call TRBJ1-4, with a possible D match to TRBD1 (5 bases). The length of the CDR3 is 15 residues. Looked up from germline, CDR1 is SGHDT and CDR2 is YYEEEE. Trimming took 2 bases from V and 0 from J, leaving 8 bases between them. The DNA for the CDR3 is TGTGCCAGCAGCTTACGGGGGGCAACTAATGAAAAACTGTTTTTT. Its translation: CASSLRGATNEKLFF. The complete variable domain, with remaining parts taken from reference TRBV5-6 and TRBJ1-4, reads DAGVTQSPTHLIKTRGQQVTLRCSPKSGHDTVSWYQQALGQGPQFIFQYYEEEERQRGNFPDRFSGHQFPNYSSELNVNALLLGDSALYLCASSLRGATNEKLFFGSGTQLSVL.

The chain links TRBV20-1 to TRBJ2-1, with D unclear. Germline V gives CDR1 DFQATT, CDR2 SNEGSKA (reference sequence). Trimming removed 3 bases from V and 8 bases from J, with 11 bases in between. CDR3 length: 12 amino acids. This CDR3 is CSASGPGDEQFF. CDR3 coding DNA: TGCAGTGCTAGCGGCCCCGGCGATGAGCAGTTCTTC.

V is TRBV27 and J is TRBJ2-1, with D hard to call. Judging by the DNA end, TRBJ2-7 fits better; the J call may be wrong. Germline V gene data show CDR1 as MNHEY and CDR2 as SMNVEV (reference sequence). The CDR3 spans 13 residues. The CDR3 DNA reads TGTGCCAGCAGTTTTGCGAACTACAATGAGCAGTACTTC. Its protein product is CASSFANYNEQYF.

The chain joins TRBV29-1 to TRBJ1-2; D gene unclear. This CDR3 contains 12 residues. Germline CDR1 and CDR2: SQVTM and ANQGSEA. Trimming pared 7 bases from V and 1 base from J, leaving 10 bases between. The CDR3 region is CSAVWGNYGYTF. The DNA of the CDR3 is TGCAGCGCTGTCTGGGGTAACTATGGCTACACCTTC.

The chain combines TRBV4-3 with TRBJ2-4; possible D gene TRBD2, 5 bases. The end of the DNA is better explained by TRBJ2-7, so the J call may be wrong. Germline lookup yields CDR1 LGHNA and CDR2 YSLEER. The CDR3 loop spans 17 amino acids. CDR3 amino acids: CASSQASGGRSYGEQYF. CDR3 bases: TGCGCCAGCAGCCAAGCTAGTGGTGGGAGAAGTTACGGCGAGCAGTACTTC.

The gene calls are TRBV20-1 and TRBJ2-5; D uncertain. With 5 bases removed from V and 1 base from J, the gap between germline ends came to 11 bases. The CDR3 extends over 13 amino acids. Germline V CDR1 and CDR2: DFQATT, SNEGSKA (reference sequence). CDR3 region: CSAVGGPQETQYF. Here the CDR3 DNA reads TGCAGTGCTGTTGGCGGCCCCCAAGAGACCCAGTACTTC.

This clonotype was seen at least ten times. The chain has TRBV5-1 and TRBJ2-7, with a weak D call TRBD2 (6 bases). V lost 0 bases, J lost 8 bases, and 18 bases lay in between. This CDR3 is 15 amino acids long. CDR1 and CDR2 (germline): SGHRS, YFSETQ. CDR3 sequence: CASSLDPGDPTQQYF. In DNA, the CDR3 is TGCGCCAGCAGCTTGGATCCGGGAGACCCTACGCAGCAGTACTTC. Based on the CDR3 plus reference TRBV5-1 and TRBJ2-7, the full variable domain is KAGVTQTPRYLIKTRGQQVTLSCSPISGHRSVSWYQQTPGQGLQFLFEYFSETQRNKGNFPGRFSGRQFSNSRSEMNVSTLELGDSALYLCASSLDPGDPTQQYFGPGTRLTVT.

This clonotype has more than one count but fewer than ten. The chain links TRBV7-9 to TRBJ1-2; D remains unclear. This CDR3 is built from 15 residues. Per germline, CDR1 SEHNR and CDR2 FQNEAQ (reference sequence). Trimming left V 5 bases short and J 4 bases short, with 17 bases between. CDR3 in DNA: TGTGCCAGCAGCCAAGCCCTGGAGTCCCTCTATGGCTACACCTTC. It is translated as CASSQALESLYGYTF.